This TCR beta chain is from a study of T cell responses to AZD1222 COVID-19 vaccine. In the study overall: Pooling covered second doses at about 4 or about 12 weeks.

On this clone: Other nucleotide sequences in the sample specify the same CDR3.

The CDR3 totals 13 residues. V was pared by 5 bases and J by 0 bases, with 7 bases between. TCRdb's table, derived via immunoSEQ multiplex PCR, lists solely in-frame clones and lacks some. The sample consists of some 180,000 clones, almost 95% of them appearing once. The chain carries TRBV12-3 or TRBV12-4 and TRBJ1-2; D may be TRBD1 (5 bases). Sequencing used peripheral blood, obtained on day 0 of AZD1222 vaccination. The receptor comes from an adult in good health. CDR3 nucleotides: TGTGCCAGCAGTCTGGGGCCTAACTATGGCTACACCTTC. It encodes CASSLGPNYGYTF.